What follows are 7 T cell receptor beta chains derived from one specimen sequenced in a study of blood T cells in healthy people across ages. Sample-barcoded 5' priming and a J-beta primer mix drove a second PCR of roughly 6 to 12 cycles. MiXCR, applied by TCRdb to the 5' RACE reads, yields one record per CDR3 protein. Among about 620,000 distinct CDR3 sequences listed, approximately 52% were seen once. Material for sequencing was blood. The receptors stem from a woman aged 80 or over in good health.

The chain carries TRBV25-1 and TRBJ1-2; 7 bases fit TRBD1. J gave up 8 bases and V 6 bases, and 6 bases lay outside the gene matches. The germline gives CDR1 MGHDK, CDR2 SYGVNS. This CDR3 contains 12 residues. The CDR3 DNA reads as TGTGCCAGCAGCACAGGGGCTCTAGGCTACACCTTC. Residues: CASSTGALGYTF.

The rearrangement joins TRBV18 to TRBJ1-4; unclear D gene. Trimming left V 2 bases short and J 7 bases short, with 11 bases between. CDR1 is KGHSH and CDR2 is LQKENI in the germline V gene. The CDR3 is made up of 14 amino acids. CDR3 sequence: CASSPSLSGEKLFF. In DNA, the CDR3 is TGTGCCAGCTCACCATCCCTAAGTGGTGAAAAACTGTTTTTT.

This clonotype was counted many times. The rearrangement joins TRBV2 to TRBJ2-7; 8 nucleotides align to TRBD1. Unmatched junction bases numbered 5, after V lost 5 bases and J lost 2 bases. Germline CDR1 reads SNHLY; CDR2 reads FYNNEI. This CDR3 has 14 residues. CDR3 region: CASSWTGSTYEQYF. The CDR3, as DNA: TGTGCCAGCAGTTGGACAGGGTCGACCTACGAGCAGTACTTC.

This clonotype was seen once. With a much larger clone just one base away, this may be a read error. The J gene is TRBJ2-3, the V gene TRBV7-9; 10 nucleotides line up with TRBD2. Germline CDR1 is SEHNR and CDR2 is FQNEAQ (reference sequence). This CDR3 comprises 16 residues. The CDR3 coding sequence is TGTGCCAGCAGCCCGATTAGCGGGAGGAGAGGAGATTCGCAGTATTTT. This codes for CASSPISGRRGDSQYF.

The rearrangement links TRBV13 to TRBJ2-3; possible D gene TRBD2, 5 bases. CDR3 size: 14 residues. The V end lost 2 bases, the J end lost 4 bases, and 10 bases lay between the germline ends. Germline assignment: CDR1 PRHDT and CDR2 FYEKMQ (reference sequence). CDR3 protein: CASSLYTSPDTQYF. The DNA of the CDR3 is TGTGCCAGCAGCTTATATACTAGTCCAGATACGCAGTATTTT.

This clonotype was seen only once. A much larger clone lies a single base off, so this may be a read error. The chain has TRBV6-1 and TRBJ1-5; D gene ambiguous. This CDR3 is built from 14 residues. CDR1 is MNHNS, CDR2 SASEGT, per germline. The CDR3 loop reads CAGSEARGGQPQHF. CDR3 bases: TGTGCCGGCAGTGAAGCCCGGGGAGGACAGCCCCAGCATTTT.

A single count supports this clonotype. The DNA of the CDR3 is TGCGCCAGCAGCTTGTTGGCGGTGAACACTGAAGCTTTCTTT. Its translation: CASSLLAVNTEAFF. The rearrangement joins TRBV5-1 to TRBJ1-1; no definite D call. V was shortened by 1 base and J by 0 bases, with 7 bases between the two germline ends. Germline V CDR1 and CDR2: SGHRS, YFSETQ. This CDR3 is built from 14 residues.